The rows below give T cell receptor beta chains drawn from one sample of a study of blood T cell repertoires in COVID-19. Clones were read by immunoSEQ multiplex PCR, and TCRdb kept only the in-frame ones, dropping some. The sample lists approximately 250,000 clones; around nine tenths were seen once. The specimen sequenced was peripheral blood. All receptors derive from a man aged 25-45 years with active or convalescent COVID-19. The CDR3 runs from the conserved cysteine through the conserved F or W. Each record gives: clone size, J gene, V gene, D gene, CDR3 protein, CDR3 DNA. A D gene is named only where the DNA matches it firmly. Rows may omit the clone size; those that give it use once, few, many or a size class.

-	TRBJ2-5	TRBV5-4	TRBD1	CASSGRGPTETQYF	TGTGCCAGCAGCGGCAGGGGGCCGACGGAGACCCAGTACTTC
-	TRBJ1-6	TRBV7-2	TRBD1	CASSLAGTGYSPLHF	TGTGCCAGCAGCTTAGCGGGGACAGGGTATTCACCCCTCCACTTT
-	TRBJ2-1	TRBV5-1	TRBD2	CASRPRTSGGASYNEQFF	TGCGCCAGCAGACCGCGTACTAGCGGGGGCGCCTCCTACAATGAGCAGTTCTTC
-	TRBJ1-3	TRBV7-9	-	CASSRFEGSLGNTIYF	TGTGCCAGCAGCCGGTTCGAGGGATCGCTTGGAAACACCATATATTTT
-	TRBJ2-5	TRBV7-2	-	CASSLGQGRGRRETQYF	TGTGCCAGCAGCTTAGGACAGGGGCGGGGGAGACGAGAGACCCAGTACTTC
-	TRBJ2-2	TRBV19	TRBD2	CASSTSGVDTGELFF	TGTGCCAGTAGTACCAGCGGGGTAGACACCGGGGAGCTGTTTTTT
few	TRBJ1-6	TRBV18	TRBD1	CASSQMGQRSYNSPLHF	TGTGCCAGCTCACAAATGGGACAGCGGTCCTATAATTCACCCCTCCACTTT
-	TRBJ1-4	TRBV5-1	TRBD1	CASSKDRVRGEKLFF	TGCGCCAGCAGCAAGGACAGGGTCCGGGGTGAAAAACTGTTTTTT
-	TRBJ2-4	TRBV6-9	TRBD2	CASSYSWTRRNIQYF	TGTGCCAGCAGTTATTCCTGGACTAGGAGAAACATTCAGTACTTC
-	TRBJ2-2	TRBV20-1	-	CSASPGNTGELFF	TGCAGTGCTAGTCCAGGGAACACCGGGGAGCTGTTTTTT
-	TRBJ2-7	TRBV11-2	TRBD1	CASSSGQSSYEQYF	TGTGCCAGCAGCTCGGGACAGAGCTCCTACGAGCAGTACTTC
-	TRBJ1-2	TRBV6-2/TRBV6-3	-	CASSYSPSGYTF	TGTGCCAGCAGTTACAGCCCTAGCGGCTACACCTTC
few	TRBJ2-2	TRBV9	TRBD2	CASSVGPSGGNTGELFF	TGTGCCAGCAGCGTAGGTCCTAGCGGGGGGAACACCGGGGAGCTGTTTTTT
-	TRBJ2-7	TRBV10-2	TRBD2	CATHFSGGGYEQYF	TGCGCCACCCACTTTAGCGGGGGAGGTTACGAGCAGTACTTC
-	TRBJ1-3	TRBV5-1	-	CASSFEVRDKGNTIYF	TGCGCCAGCAGCTTCGAAGTCCGGGACAAAGGAAACACCATATATTTT
once	TRBJ1-1	TRBV5-1	TRBD1	CASTQGQAIGISMNTEAFF	TGCGCCAGCACCCAGGGACAGGCGATAGGCATCTCCATGAACACTGAAGCTTTCTTT
-	TRBJ2-3	TRBV14	-	CASSQERRAGTDTQYF	TGTGCCAGCAGCCAAGAGCGCAGGGCGGGCACAGATACGCAGTATTTT
-	TRBJ2-2	TRBV12-3/TRBV12-4	-	CASRPADTGELFF	TGTGCCAGCAGACCAGCGGATACCGGGGAGCTGTTTTTT
-	TRBJ2-1	TRBV24-1	TRBD1	CATSDSGDRNNEQFF	TGTGCCACCAGTGACTCAGGGGACAGAAACAATGAGCAGTTCTTC
-	TRBJ1-6	TRBV9	-	CASSPRDNNSPLHF	TGTGCCAGCAGCCCCCGGGATAATAATTCACCCCTCCACTTT